The present TCR beta chain was sequenced within a study of OX40 agonist ivuxolimab in advanced cancers. The wider study: Prior checkpoint blockade (anti-PD-1, anti-PD-L1 or anti-CTLA-4) was permitted; approximately 40% had it.

Profiled with immunoSEQ multiplex PCR; TCRdb holds only in-frame clones, not every one. This sample carries tens of thousands of clones, 75% to 85% of them seen once, and the ten largest clones take roughly 0.4%. V was cut by 5 bases and J by 4 bases, with 15 bases left in between. Germline-derived CDR1 and CDR2 are SGHRS and YFSETQ. This CDR3 comprises 14 residues. The study, taken as a whole, reports: The antigens recognized by the expanded peripheral T cells, that is their antigen specificity, were not determined. CD4+ and CD8+ blood T cells expanded clonally by week 6 at 0.1 to 3.0 mg/kg. Normalized expansion of T-cell clones was also low for some nonresponders.

In the case of this clone: Its antigen remains unidentified.

The source is an adult with an advanced solid tumor such as melanoma, head and neck, liver or kidney cancer. This sample comprised CD4+ or CD8+ T cells sorted from blood, obtained in a trial of the OX40 agonist ivuxolimab. This chain connects TRBV5-1 to TRBJ1-2; the D gene is possibly TRBD1 (5 bases). The CDR3, as DNA: TGCGCCAGCAGAGAAAGGACAACCTTCTATGGCTACACCTTC. This sequence encodes CASRERTTFYGYTF.